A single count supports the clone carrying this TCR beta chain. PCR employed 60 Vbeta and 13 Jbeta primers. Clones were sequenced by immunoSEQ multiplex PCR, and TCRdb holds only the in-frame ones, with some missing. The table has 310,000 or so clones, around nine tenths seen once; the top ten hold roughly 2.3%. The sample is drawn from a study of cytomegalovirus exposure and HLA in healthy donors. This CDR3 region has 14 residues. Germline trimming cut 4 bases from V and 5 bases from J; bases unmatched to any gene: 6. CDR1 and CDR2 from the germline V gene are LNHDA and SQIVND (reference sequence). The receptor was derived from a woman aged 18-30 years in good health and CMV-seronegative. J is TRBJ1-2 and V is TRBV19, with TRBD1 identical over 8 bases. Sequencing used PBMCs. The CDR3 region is CASSTTGADYGYTF. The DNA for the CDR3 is TGTGCCAGTAGTACGACAGGGGCCGATTATGGCTACACCTTC.